Below are 21 T cell receptor beta chains sequenced from a single sample in a study of blood T cell repertoires in COVID-19. The data were produced by immunoSEQ multiplex PCR, yet TCRdb's version contains in-frame clones alone and is incomplete. Of about 200,000 clones in the sample, 70% to 90% were seen once. The sequencing sample was made of PBMCs or T cells enriched from blood (not recorded which). These TCRs come from a woman aged 40 to 55 with acute COVID-19.

The J gene is TRBJ2-4, the V gene TRBV3-1 (or the pseudogene TRBV3-2); D might be TRBD2 (5 bases). The germline gives CDR1 LGHDT, CDR2 YNNKEL (reference sequence). The V and J ends lost 4 bases and 0 bases respectively, with 16 bases between them. The CDR3 sequence is 17 residues long. The CDR3 sequence is CASSLNRAAVAKNIQYF. The CDR3 DNA reads as TGTGCCAGCAGCCTAAATCGAGCGGCAGTAGCCAAAAACATTCAGTACTTC.

The chain carries TRBV5-1 and TRBJ1-3, with 9 nucleotides matching TRBD1. The CDR3 contains 14 residues. Germline-derived CDR1 and CDR2 are SGHRS and YFSETQ. The ends lost 4 bases at V and 4 bases at J; junction bases unmatched: 3. The CDR3 region has the DNA TGCGCCAGCAGCCAAGGGACAGGGGGAAACACCATATATTTT. It translates to CASSQGTGGNTIYF.

The chain combines TRBV19 with TRBJ2-1; 10 nucleotides line up with TRBD2. The CDR3 covers 15 residues. Germline values: CDR1 LNHDA, CDR2 SQIVND (reference sequence). V lost 6 bases to trimming and J lost 4 bases; unmatched junction nucleotides: 6. Here the CDR3 reads CASSSAGGPYNEQFF. The CDR3 DNA follows: TGTGCCAGTAGCTCAGCGGGAGGGCCATACAATGAGCAGTTCTTC.

The rearrangement links TRBV10-3 to TRBJ1-6, with D possibly matching TRBD1 (6 bases). The CDR3 loop spans 14 amino acids. Germline lookup yields CDR1 ENHRY and CDR2 SYGVKD. The V end lost 6 bases, the J end lost 10 bases, and 16 bases lay between the germline ends. In DNA form, the CDR3 reads TGTGCCATCAGAGCGGACAGTTCAGGATCACCCCTCCACTTT. Its translation: CAIRADSSGSPLHF.

The CDR3 DNA sequence: TGTGCCAGTACGAGACAGGGGGCGAACTATGGCTACACCTTC. This codes for CASTRQGANYGYTF. The V gene is TRBV19, the J gene TRBJ1-2; 10 bases align to TRBD1. The V segment lost 7 bases and the J segment 2 bases; nucleotides outside the gene matches: 4. Per the germline V gene, CDR1 is LNHDA and CDR2 is SQIVND (reference sequence). CDR3 length: 14 residues.

The rearrangement uses TRBV7-3 and TRBJ2-3; a weak D match, TRBD2 (6 bases). The ends were cut back, 1 base at V and 4 bases at J, with 9 bases in the middle. This CDR3 is 14 amino acids long. Germline V CDR1 and CDR2: SGHTA, FQGTGA. The DNA for the CDR3 is TGTGCCAGCAGCTTAAGGGACTTAGCAGATACGCAGTATTTT. Translated, it gives CASSLRDLADTQYF.

V is TRBV6-6 and J is TRBJ2-3; the D gene is possibly TRBD2 (7 bases). Trimming took 4 bases from V and 4 from J, leaving 18 bases between them. The CDR3 has 16 amino acids. Per the germline V gene, CDR1 is MNHNY and CDR2 is SVGAGI (reference sequence). CDR3 in DNA: TGTGCCAGCAGTTTTCGACTAGCACAGGGCCCAGATACGCAGTATTTT. Its translation: CASSFRLAQGPDTQYF.

The chain links TRBV29-1 to TRBJ2-7; 8 bases align to TRBD1. CDR3 length: 14 amino acids. Looked up from germline, CDR1 is SQVTM and CDR2 is ANQGSEA. Trimming took 6 bases from V and 2 from J; bases not matched to a gene: 9. In DNA, the CDR3 is TGCAGCGTGGCAGGGGGCGGCCGACCCTACGAGCAGTACTTC. Translated, it gives CSVAGGGRPYEQYF.

The gene calls are TRBV30 and TRBJ1-2; 9 nucleotides line up with TRBD1. The CDR3 has 13 residues. The germline gives CDR1 GTSNPN, CDR2 SVGIG (reference sequence). With V trimmed by 4 bases and J by 2 bases, 2 bases remained unmatched. In DNA form, the CDR3 reads TGTGCCTGGAACGACAGGGGGAACTATGGCTACACCTTC. Translated, it gives CAWNDRGNYGYTF. The whole variable domain, remainder taken from reference TRBV30 and TRBJ1-2, is SQTIHQWPATLVQPVGSPLSLECTVEGTSNPNLYWYRQAAGRGLQLLFYSVGIGQISSEVPQNLSASRPQDRQFILSSKKLLLSDSGFYLCAWNDRGNYGYTFGSGTRLTVV.

The chain combines TRBV19 with TRBJ2-3; D gene unclear. The CDR3 totals 14 residues. Germline V lookup: CDR1 LNHDA, CDR2 SQIVND (reference sequence). V lost 0 bases to trimming and J lost 4 bases, with 8 bases between them. The CDR3 region is CASSIDPAADTQYF. The CDR3 nucleotides are TGTGCCAGTAGTATAGATCCGGCGGCAGATACGCAGTATTTT.

The rearrangement links TRBV10-3 to TRBJ2-1; TRBD2 aligns across 10 bases. Germline V gene lookup returns CDR1 ENHRY and CDR2 SYGVKD. V shed 9 bases, J shed 15 bases, and the junction held 29 bases outside the gene matches. The CDR3 sequence is 18 residues long. CDR3 loop: CAIRPSVILAGVSSLGFF. CDR3 DNA sequence: TGTGCCATTCGACCAAGCGTCATTCTAGCGGGAGTCTCGTCTTTGGGGTTCTTC.

J is TRBJ2-2 and V is TRBV19; tentatively, D is TRBD2 (8 bases). CDR1 and CDR2 (germline): LNHDA, SQIVND (reference sequence). This CDR3 comprises 14 residues. Trimming shortened V by 11 bases and J by 6 bases, and 19 bases separated the two germline ends. The CDR3 spells CASRGDSLSGELFF. The CDR3 DNA reads TGTGCCTCGCGGGGGGACAGTTTATCCGGGGAGCTGTTTTTT.

This sequence joins TRBV5-6 and TRBJ2-4, with 12 bases matching TRBD1. Germline V lookup: CDR1 SGHDT, CDR2 YYEEEE. This CDR3 is 17 amino acids long. Germline trimming cut 5 bases from V and 1 base from J; bases unmatched to any gene: 7. The CDR3 nucleotides read TGTGCCAGCAGAACCGGGACAGGGGGCCTTGCCAAAAACATTCAGTACTTC. Translation: CASRTGTGGLAKNIQYF.

The chain employs TRBV28 and TRBJ1-3; TRBD1 matches at 7 bases. J was trimmed by 2 bases and V by 5 bases; bases with no gene match: 3. The CDR3 consists of 14 residues. CDR1 is MDHEN and CDR2 is SYDVKM in the germline V gene. In DNA, the CDR3 is TGTGCCAGCAGTCCGGGGACAGCTGGAAACACCATATATTTT. This translates into CASSPGTAGNTIYF.

The chain joins TRBV28 to TRBJ2-3, with 11 bases aligning to TRBD2. With V trimmed by 8 bases and J by 5 bases, 6 bases remained unmatched. The germline gives CDR1 MDHEN, CDR2 SYDVKM. CDR3 length: 14 amino acids. CDR3 protein: CASGLAGGGDTQYF. The CDR3 DNA follows: TGTGCCAGCGGGCTAGCGGGAGGCGGAGATACGCAGTATTTT.

As regards this clone: Relative to the germline gene, one junction end is altered; a read error may explain this. J is TRBJ2-2 and V is TRBV28, with TRBD2 as a possible D gene (6 bases). CDR3 length equals 17 residues. Germline assignment: CDR1 MDHEN and CDR2 SYDVKM. CDR3: CASSPRGWRLNPGELFF. The CDR3, as DNA: TGTGCCAGCAGCCCGCGGGGTTGGAGGTTGAACCCCGGGGAGCTGTTTTTT. The full variable domain, completed using reference TRBV28 and TRBJ2-2, is DVKVTQSSRYLVKRTGEKVFLECVQDMDHENMFWYRQDPGLGLRLIYFSYDVKMKEKGDIPEGYSVSREKKERFSLILESASTNQTSMYLCASSPRGWRLNPGELFFGEGSRLTVL.

This chain uses TRBV2 with TRBJ2-2, with a possible D match to TRBD2 (5 bases). Germline V CDR1 and CDR2: SNHLY, FYNNEI. Trimming cost V 0 bases and J 6 bases, with 8 bases left between them. The CDR3 is made up of 14 amino acids. CDR3 in amino acids: CASSEAVGAGELFF. CDR3 DNA: TGTGCCAGCAGTGAAGCAGTCGGGGCCGGGGAGCTGTTTTTT.

This rearrangement joins TRBV27 to TRBJ2-7; 9 nucleotides agree with TRBD1. V was pared by 2 bases and J by 3 bases, with 11 bases of the junction left unmatched. CDR1 and CDR2 (germline): MNHEY, SMNVEV (reference sequence). The CDR3 is made up of 17 amino acids. CDR3 amino acids: CASSLRGQGNGFYEQYF. CDR3 nucleotides: TGTGCCAGCAGTTTAAGGGGACAGGGCAACGGGTTCTACGAGCAGTACTTC.

The chain links TRBV6-1 to TRBJ1-1, with D unclear. V lost 2 bases to trimming and J lost 0 bases, with 13 bases between them. The CDR3 covers 16 residues. Germline V CDR1 and CDR2: MNHNS, SASEGT. In DNA, the CDR3 is TGTGCCAGCAGTGAAAGGAGGAGACCGATGAACACTGAAGCTTTCTTT. The encoded protein is CASSERRRPMNTEAFF.

V and J are TRBV19 and TRBJ2-1; TRBD1 matches 9 bases. With 1 base clipped from V and 8 bases from J, the junction kept 9 bases outside the gene matches. Germline-derived CDR1 and CDR2 are LNHDA and SQIVND (reference sequence). The CDR3 runs 16 residues. In DNA form, the CDR3 reads TGTGCCAGTAGTATAGGTAGGGACAGGGTTAGAGATGAGCAGTTCTTC. Translated, it gives CASSIGRDRVRDEQFF.

The chain has TRBV7-9 and TRBJ2-2; 10 bases fit TRBD2. The CDR3 extends over 17 amino acids. V dropped 5 bases and J dropped 3; count of bases not matched to a gene: 9. CDR1 and CDR2 (germline): SEHNR, FQNEAQ (reference sequence). CDR3 nucleotides: TGTGCCAGCAGCCAATCCTCTAGCGGGAGCTACACCGGGGAGCTGTTTTTT. Its protein is CASSQSSSGSYTGELFF. The full variable domain, its missing parts supplied by reference TRBV7-9 and TRBJ2-2, is DTGVSQNPRHKITKRGQNVTFRCDPISEHNRLYWYRQTLGQGPEFLTYFQNEAQLEKSRLLSDRFSAERPKGSFSTLEIQRTEQGDSAMYLCASSQSSSGSYTGELFFGEGSRLTVL.